Listed below are T cell receptor beta chains from one sample, sequenced in a study of blood T cell repertoires in COVID-19. Libraries were prepared by immunoSEQ multiplex PCR; TCRdb keeps only in-frame clonotypes and omits some of them. This sample yields 110,000 to 150,000 clones, of which roughly 79% are seen a single time; 1.5% to 2.5% belongs to the top ten. Sequencing was carried out using peripheral blood. Every receptor here comes from a woman aged 55-70 years with acute or convalescent COVID-19. CDR3s include the opening cysteine and the closing phenylalanine or tryptophan. Fields, in order: D gene, J gene, V gene, clone size, CDR3 DNA, CDR3 protein. A D gene is named only where the DNA matches it firmly. Part of the rows lack a size; the others show once, few, many or a class for expanded clones.

TRBD2	TRBJ2-5	TRBV19	.	TGTGCCAGTAGTATATCAGGAGCGGGAGGGCATCTGGAGACCCAGTACTTC	CASSISGAGGHLETQYF
TRBD1	TRBJ1-2	TRBV6-5	once	TGTGCCAGCAGGAGATTACGACAGGGGTACGGCTACACCTTC	CASRRLRQGYGYTF
.	TRBJ2-7	TRBV28	.	TGTGCCAGCAGTTTATCATGGGGCCGCTCCTACGAGCAGTACTTC	CASSLSWGRSYEQYF
.	TRBJ2-7	TRBV11-2	.	TGTGCCAGCAGCTTTCAAGACAGATCCTACGAGCAGTACTTC	CASSFQDRSYEQYF
.	TRBJ2-7	TRBV12-3/TRBV12-4	.	TGTGCCAGCAGTTTGACGGGTGACGAGCAGTACTTC	CASSLTGDEQYF
TRBD2	TRBJ2-7	TRBV28	.	TGTGCCAGCAGTTTTGCAGCGGGAGAGGTCCGTGACGAGCAGTACTTC	CASSFAAGEVRDEQYF
TRBD2	TRBJ2-5	TRBV11-2	once	TGTGCCAGCAGCTTGTCTAGCGGGAGGGCGGGCGAGACCCAGTACTTC	CASSLSSGRAGETQYF
TRBD2	TRBJ2-7	TRBV11-2	.	TGTGCCAGCAGCTTAGTATCCGGGAGGGCCTACGAGCAGTACTTC	CASSLVSGRAYEQYF
TRBD2	TRBJ2-5	TRBV11-2	.	TGTGCCAGCAGCTTAGTGGCTAGCGGGAATCCCGACCAGTACTTC	CASSLVASGNPDQYF
.	TRBJ1-1	TRBV4-1	.	TGCGCCAGCAGCCAAACCGACAGGTTAGGTGAAGCTTTCTTT	CASSQTDRLGEAFF
TRBD1	TRBJ1-5	TRBV2	.	TGTGCCAGCAAGCCAGGGGGCAATGAAGGACAGCCCCAGCATTTT	CASKPGGNEGQPQHF
TRBD1	TRBJ1-3	TRBV5-4	.	TGTGCCAGCAGCTTGGGACAGGGCAGAAACACCATATATTTT	CASSLGQGRNTIYF
.	TRBJ1-1	TRBV2	few	TGTGCCAGCAGTTACCTAGCCCAGACTGATGAAGCTTTCTTT	CASSYLAQTDEAFF
.	TRBJ2-5	TRBV19	.	TGTGCCAGTAGTATAGGAGGAGCGAGACAAGAGACCCAGTACTTC	CASSIGGARQETQYF
.	TRBJ1-3	TRBV15	few	TGTGCCACCAGCAGAGGGCCAGGAAACACCATATATTTT	CATSRGPGNTIYF
TRBD1	TRBJ1-1	TRBV5-1	.	TGCGCCAGCAGCTCGGGACAGGGCTCTACGTGGGGCACTGAAGCTTTCTTT	CASSSGQGSTWGTEAFF
.	TRBJ1-1	TRBV11-2	.	TGTGCCAGCAGCTTACGGGTGGACTCGAACACTGAAGCTTTCTTT	CASSLRVDSNTEAFF
TRBD2	TRBJ2-1	TRBV7-9	.	TGTGCCAGCAAGCGGGAGGGCCCTCGGGATGAGCAGTTCTTC	CASKREGPRDEQFF
.	TRBJ1-4	TRBV19	.	TGTGCCAGTAGGCTTACGGGGGGATACAGTGAAAAACTGTTTTTT	CASRLTGGYSEKLFF
TRBD2	TRBJ2-1	TRBV7-6	.	TGTGCCAGCAGTCGTAGCCGTTGGGAAAGATTCAAAGGACTAGAAACCTACAATGAGCAGTTCTTC	CASSRSRWERFKGLETYNEQFF
.	TRBJ2-1	TRBV30	.	TGTGCCTGGATTGACGGGTTTCGACCCTACAATGAGCAGTTCTTC	CAWIDGFRPYNEQFF
TRBD2	TRBJ2-1	TRBV10-3	.	TGTGCCATCAGTGGCTCGGCTAGCGGGTTAAATGAGCAGTTCTTC	CAISGSASGLNEQFF
TRBD1	TRBJ1-4	TRBV2	.	TGTGCCAGCAGAGACGCCCCGGGACAGGGGAATGAAAAACTGTTTTTT	CASRDAPGQGNEKLFF
.	TRBJ1-2	TRBV30	few	TGTGCCTGGAGTTCAGGGAGGAGGAGCTATGGCTACACCTTC	CAWSSGRRSYGYTF
TRBD2	TRBJ2-4	TRBV25-1	.	TGTGCCAGCCGCATAGCTAGCGGGAGTTGCAAAAACATTCAGTACTTC	CASRIASGSCKNIQYF
TRBD2	TRBJ2-7	TRBV27	once	TGTGCCAGCAGTGAGGGACTAGCGGGAGTCGAGCAGTACTTC	CASSEGLAGVEQYF
.	TRBJ1-2	TRBV12-3/TRBV12-4	once	TGTGCCAGCAGTAATCGAGGAGGGGAAGGCTACACCTTC	CASSNRGGEGYTF
TRBD1	TRBJ1-5	TRBV19	.	TGTGCCAGTAGGGGAAGGACAGGGTATCAGCCCCAGCATTTT	CASRGRTGYQPQHF
TRBD2	TRBJ2-3	TRBV7-9	.	TGTGCCAGCAGCCTTGGACTAGCGGCCGCAGATACGCAGTATTTT	CASSLGLAAADTQYF
.	TRBJ2-7	TRBV27	.	TGTGCCAGCAGCCAAGGACAGATTATGTACGAGCAGTACTTC	CASSQGQIMYEQYF
.	TRBJ2-7	TRBV5-1	.	TGCGCCAGTCCGCGGGACGGACATGCCTACGAGCAGTACTTC	CASPRDGHAYEQYF
TRBD1	TRBJ1-2	TRBV5-1	few	TGCGCCAGCAGCATCGAGAAACAGGGGAACGGCTACACCTTC	CASSIEKQGNGYTF
.	TRBJ2-7	TRBV6-5	few	TGTGCCAGCAGCCACGGGAGAGATTCCTACGAGCAGTACTTC	CASSHGRDSYEQYF
.	TRBJ2-1	TRBV12-1	.	TGTGCCAGCAGCCGAATACCGGGACTAGCGGGAGAGCTCCGTGAGCAGTTCTTC	CASSRIPGLAGELREQFF
.	TRBJ2-7	TRBV2	.	TGTGCCAGCAGGGACAGAACCTACGAGCAGTACTTC	CASRDRTYEQYF
TRBD2	TRBJ2-3	TRBV27	.	TGTGCCAGCAGTCTGGTAGCGGGAGCAGTCACAGATACGCAGTATTTT	CASSLVAGAVTDTQYF
TRBD2	TRBJ2-7	TRBV15	.	TGTGCCACCAGGGGAGAGGGTCGTACTAGCGGGACCTTGACCACTCCCTACGAGCAGTACTTC	CATRGEGRTSGTLTTPYEQYF
.	TRBJ1-6	TRBV5-4	.	TGTGCCAGCAGCTTGGGTGCAGGGCCGGTACCCCTCCACTTT	CASSLGAGPVPLHF
.	TRBJ2-5	TRBV7-6	.	TGTGCCAGCAGCCTCCTCGGGCAGGGGAGAATTCTGGTTAAAGAGACCCAGTACTTC	CASSLLGQGRILVKETQYF
.	TRBJ1-1	TRBV21-1	.	TGTGCCACCCAACCCATCGGTACTGAAGCTTTCTTT	CATQPIGTEAFF